These 27 T cell receptor beta chains were all obtained from the same sample, sequenced in a study of CD8 T cells in ankylosing spondylitis. TCRdb reprocessed the 5' RACE reads with MiXCR, giving one entry per CDR3 protein. The table shows about 300,000 distinct CDR3 sequences, with around 20% occurring only once. Specimen: blood, either unsorted or a sorted T cell fraction (not recorded which). These receptors originate from a female donor with ankylosing spondylitis or in good health (not recorded which).

The chain carries TRBV11-2 and TRBJ2-2; 12 bases fit TRBD2. J was trimmed by 0 bases and V by 4 bases; bases with no gene match: 12. CDR3 size: 20 residues. Germline V CDR1 and CDR2: SGHAT, FQNNGV. The CDR3 DNA follows: TGTGCCAGCAGCTCGCCCTGGACTAGCGGGGACACCTCGAACACCGGGGAGCTGTTTTTT. Its translation: CASSSPWTSGDTSNTGELFF. Based on the CDR3 plus reference TRBV11-2 and TRBJ2-2, the full variable domain is EAGVAQSPRYKIIEKRQSVAFWCNPISGHATLYWYQQILGQGPKLLIQFQNNGVVDDSQLPKDRFSAERLKGVDSTLKIQPAKLEDSAVYLCASSSPWTSGDTSNTGELFFGEGSRLTVL.

J is TRBJ2-1 and V is TRBV14, with 7 bases identical to TRBD2. CDR1 is SGHDN, CDR2 FVKESK, per germline. The CDR3 spans 18 residues. After removal of 2 bases from V and 4 bases from J, the junction contained 14 bases not matched to a gene. The CDR3 DNA is TGTGCCAGCAGCCAACGGCGGGGACTAACGACACTTTACAATGAGCAGTTCTTC. It is translated as CASSQRRGLTTLYNEQFF.

The sample holds a few counts of this clonotype. The V gene is TRBV11-1, the J gene TRBJ2-1, with TRBD2 matching 14 bases. CDR1 and CDR2 (germline): SGHAT, FQDESV (reference sequence). Trimming took 0 bases from V and 8 from J; bases not matched to a gene: 3. This CDR3 region has 16 residues. In DNA form, the CDR3 reads TGTGCCAGCAGCTTAGCGGGGACTAGCGGGAGCTATGAGCAGTTCTTC. Translated: CASSLAGTSGSYEQFF.

The chain has TRBV27 and TRBJ1-2; 8 positions match TRBD1. CDR3 length: 16 amino acids. V trimming: 6 bases; J trimming: 6 bases; junction bases outside the gene matches: 15. In germline, CDR1 is MNHEY, CDR2 SMNVEV (reference sequence). CDR3 sequence: CASRRTGNQGRNGYTF. The CDR3 DNA reads TGTGCCAGCAGACGGACAGGGAACCAGGGGAGGAATGGCTACACCTTC.

This rearrangement joins TRBV6-1 to TRBJ2-7; D gene unclear. The germline V gene encodes CDR1 MNHNS and CDR2 SASEGT. V was shortened by 5 bases and J by 7 bases, with 21 bases between the two germline ends. CDR3 length: 15 amino acids. In nucleotides, the CDR3 is TGTGCCAGCAGTCACCGCTTCGGGCTCATCACGGAGCAGTACTTC. It translates to CASSHRFGLITEQYF.

V gene TRBV10-2 combines with J gene TRBJ2-1, with 10 nucleotides matching TRBD2. V was pared by 4 bases and J by 13 bases, with 7 bases of the junction left unmatched. Per germline, CDR1 WSHSY and CDR2 SAAADI. This CDR3 has 13 amino acids. As DNA, the CDR3 is TGCGCCAGCAGTGGGAGGCTAGCGGGAGTTCAGTTCTTC. This translates into CASSGRLAGVQFF.

The CDR3 region has the DNA TGTGCCAGCAGCTTGGACCCGTCCTCCTACGAGCAGTACTTC. Protein: CASSLDPSSYEQYF. V and J are TRBV5-6 and TRBJ2-7; D not resolved. This CDR3 comprises 14 residues. V was cut by 0 bases and J by 0 bases, with 7 bases left in between. The V gene's germline CDR1 is SGHDT and CDR2 YYEEEE.

This clonotype was recorded many times. The V and J genes are TRBV12-3 or TRBV12-4 and TRBJ1-2; 9 positions agree with TRBD1. This CDR3 region has 20 residues. The J segment lost 0 bases and the V segment lost 6 bases, leaving 20 bases of the junction unmatched. The CDR3 region is CASRTVTGGGGLGANYGYTF. DNA for the CDR3: TGTGCCAGCAGGACTGTGACAGGGGGAGGTGGATTGGGAGCTAACTATGGCTACACCTTC.

This clonotype was recorded a few times. V usage is TRBV10-3 and J usage is TRBJ2-3; 10 bases map to TRBD1. CDR3 length: 14 amino acids. CDR1 ENHRY and CDR2 SYGVKD come from the germline V gene. The V segment lost 6 bases and the J segment 1 base; nucleotides outside the gene matches: 1. DNA for the CDR3: TGTGCCATCAGAGGGACAGGGGGCACAGATACGCAGTATTTT. This sequence encodes CAIRGTGGTDTQYF.

This clonotype was picked up many times. The chain is built from TRBV7-9 and TRBJ1-2; D unclear. V was cut by 2 bases and J by 3 bases, with 13 bases left in between. Germline V gene lookup returns CDR1 SEHNR and CDR2 FQNEAQ (reference sequence). The CDR3 is made up of 15 amino acids. CDR3 nucleotides: TGTGCCAGCAGCTTATCCGGGCGGGTAGACTATGGCTACACCTTC. Protein: CASSLSGRVDYGYTF.

This clonotype was seen only a few times. The CDR3 protein is CASIPGQGGRRAFF. In DNA, the CDR3 is TGTGCCAGCATCCCAGGACAGGGGGGGCGAAGAGCTTTCTTT. The V call is TRBV6-2 or TRBV6-3, the J call TRBJ1-1; 10 bases agree with TRBD1. This CDR3 spans 14 amino acids. Trimming took 7 bases from V and 10 from J; bases not matched to a gene: 12. Germline V CDR1 and CDR2: MNHEY, SVGEGT.

The V call is TRBV2, the J call TRBJ2-3, with D perhaps TRBD1 or TRBD2 (5 bases each). The CDR3 is 15 residues long. The germline gives CDR1 SNHLY, CDR2 FYNNEI. Trimming pared 1 base from V and 4 bases from J, leaving 12 bases between. CDR3 in DNA: TGTGCCAGCAGTGAAGACGGGGCTATCGCAGATACGCAGTATTTT. Translation gives CASSEDGAIADTQYF.

Only a few counts were recorded for this clonotype. The CDR3 region has the DNA TGCAGCGTCCAGGGACAGGCAAACGATGGCTACACCTTC. Its translation is CSVQGQANDGYTF. The chain is built from TRBV29-1 and TRBJ1-2; 8 nucleotides agree with TRBD1. This CDR3 comprises 13 residues. Germline V lookup: CDR1 SQVTM, CDR2 ANQGSEA. V lost 6 bases and J lost 6; bases outside the gene matches: 9.

The sample holds a few counts of this clonotype. CDR3 protein: CSPQVGDTQYF. The CDR3 DNA reads TGCAGTCCCCAGGTCGGGGATACGCAGTATTTT. This chain joins TRBV20-1 and TRBJ2-3, with unresolved D. CDR1 and CDR2 (germline): DFQATT, SNEGSKA (reference sequence). There are 11 residues in the CDR3. With 8 bases removed from V and 6 bases from J, the gap between germline ends came to 12 bases.

The J gene is TRBJ2-1, the V gene TRBV6-1, with a tentative D call TRBD2 (6 bases). The CDR3 runs to 14 residues. Germline V gene sequence: CDR1 MNHNS, CDR2 SASEGT. V was trimmed by 6 bases and J by 15 bases, leaving 24 bases between them. The CDR3: CASSPPGTSPRPFF. DNA for the CDR3: TGTGCCAGCAGCCCCCCGGGGACTTCCCCTCGGCCGTTCTTC.

This clonotype occurred a few times. This chain uses TRBV7-2 with TRBJ2-1; 7 bases match TRBD2. V lost 5 bases to trimming and J lost 4 bases; unmatched junction nucleotides: 11. The CDR3 loop spans 16 amino acids. Per germline, CDR1 SGHTA and CDR2 FQGNSA. The CDR3 coding sequence is TGTGCCAGCAGCAAATTAGCGGGTTGGGAATACAATGAGCAGTTCTTC. It yields the protein CASSKLAGWEYNEQFF.

The chain has TRBV30 and TRBJ2-3; no firm D call. Trimming pared 4 bases from V and 4 bases from J, leaving 6 bases between. The CDR3 consists of 11 residues. Looked up from germline, CDR1 is GTSNPN and CDR2 is SVGIG (reference sequence). CDR3 DNA: TGTGCCTGGACTCTGGCAGATACGCAGTATTTT. Its protein is CAWTLADTQYF.

This clonotype was picked up a small number of times. The gene calls are TRBV6-1 and TRBJ1-2, with a weak D call TRBD1 (6 bases). V was shortened by 2 bases and J by 5 bases, with 9 bases between the two germline ends. The germline CDR1 and CDR2 sequences are MNHNS and SASEGT. The CDR3 has 13 amino acids. The CDR3 spells CASSELGQYGYTF. CDR3 in DNA: TGTGCCAGCAGTGAACTAGGACAGTATGGCTACACCTTC.

The V gene is TRBV11-3, the J gene TRBJ2-2; D is possibly TRBD1 (6 bases). The CDR3 runs 16 residues. V dropped 5 bases and J dropped 1 base, with 14 bases sitting between them. Germline CDR1 reads SGHNT; CDR2 reads YENEEA. CDR3 DNA sequence: TGTGCCAGCAGCCCACACCCGGGACAGAACACCGGGGAGCTGTTTTTT. This encodes CASSPHPGQNTGELFF.

The rearrangement joins TRBV4-3 to TRBJ2-7; 16 nucleotides align to TRBD2. CDR3 length equals 17 residues. Per the germline V gene, CDR1 is LGHNA and CDR2 is YSLEER. Trimming took 4 bases from V and 3 from J; bases not matched to a gene: 6. For the CDR3, the DNA is TGCGCCAGCAGCCGAGGGACTAGCGGGAGGGCAAACTACGAGCAGTACTTC. Its protein product is CASSRGTSGRANYEQYF.

This clonotype was counted at least ten times. The V gene is TRBV14, the J gene TRBJ2-7; D might be TRBD1 (5 bases). The CDR3 is 15 amino acids. Per the germline V gene, CDR1 is SGHDN and CDR2 is FVKESK. The ends were cut back, 2 bases at V and 0 bases at J, with 11 bases in the middle. The CDR3 loop reads CASSQLSTGSYEQYF. For the CDR3, the DNA is TGTGCCAGCAGCCAACTATCCACAGGCTCCTACGAGCAGTACTTC.

This clonotype occurred a few times. The genes are TRBV10-3 and TRBJ2-7; 11 bases map to TRBD2. The CDR3 loop spans 17 amino acids. The ends lost 0 bases at V and 3 bases at J; junction bases unmatched: 7. Germline V gene lookup returns CDR1 ENHRY and CDR2 SYGVKD. CDR3 sequence (DNA): TGTGCCATCAGTGAGTCGACTAGCGGGACAGGCTTCTACGAGCAGTACTTC. Its protein is CAISESTSGTGFYEQYF.

This chain's CDR3 is CASKRDSEGGYTF. The CDR3 DNA reads as TGTGCCAGCAAAAGAGACTCCGAGGGTGGCTACACCTTC. The gene calls are TRBV2 and TRBJ1-2, with no clear D. V was trimmed by 7 bases and J by 7 bases, leaving 16 bases between them. The CDR3 is 13 amino acids. Germline V lookup: CDR1 SNHLY, CDR2 FYNNEI.

This clonotype turned up a few times. The chain is built from TRBV12-3 or TRBV12-4 and TRBJ1-2; no definite D call. The CDR3 consists of 13 residues. Trimming took off 6 bases at V and 5 bases at J, with 13 bases between the two ends. The CDR3 bases are TGTGCCAGCAGCCTACACGCGGATTATGGCTACACCTTC. Translated: CASSLHADYGYTF.

The CDR3 here is CASSHGEGFGYTF. The DNA for the CDR3 is TGTGCCAGCAGTCACGGAGAGGGGTTCGGCTACACCTTC. The gene calls are TRBV6-6 and TRBJ1-2, with a weak D call TRBD1 (5 bases). CDR3 size: 13 residues. Germline V gene lookup returns CDR1 MNHNY and CDR2 SVGAGI (reference sequence). The V end lost 5 bases, the J end lost 8 bases, and 15 bases lay between the germline ends.

The V call is TRBV12-3 or TRBV12-4, the J call TRBJ2-2, with D maybe TRBD2 (6 bases). V was pared by 2 bases and J by 1 base, with 8 bases between. The CDR3 extends over 15 amino acids. CDR3 DNA sequence: TGTGCCAGCAGTTTAAGTAGCGGGAACACCGGGGAGCTGTTTTTT. It translates to CASSLSSGNTGELFF.

The chain uses TRBV20-1 and TRBJ2-7, with TRBD2 as a possible D gene (6 bases). V was shortened by 0 bases and J by 5 bases, with 11 bases between the two germline ends. CDR1 is DFQATT, CDR2 SNEGSKA, per germline (reference sequence). The CDR3 loop spans 13 amino acids. CDR3 sequence reads: CSAREGGKDEQYF. In DNA form, the CDR3 reads TGCAGTGCTAGAGAGGGGGGTAAGGACGAGCAGTACTTC.